The clone carrying this TCR beta chain showed up many times. What it recognizes is unknown. The entry originates in a study of CD8 T cells in ankylosing spondylitis. Study-wide results and limits: Among TCR beta sequences, a motif of eight highly homologous variants appeared characteristic of ankylosing spondylitis blood. Disease-linked clones, CD8+, were relatively rare in peripheral blood. Some of the motif variants had earlier been found in reactive arthritis patients' fluid and blood. According to the report, clones linked to the disease were significantly enriched in matched synovial fluid samples taken from ankylosing spondylitis patients.

J gave up 4 bases and V 0 bases, and 16 bases lay outside the gene matches. This CDR3 has 20 amino acids. From germline, CDR1 is LGHNA and CDR2 YNFKEQ. In making TCR beta libraries, quantitative 5'-RACE with molecular barcodes was used. TCRdb called the 5' RACE reads again in MiXCR, with one record for every CDR3 protein. The data show 200,000 to 250,000 distinct CDR3 sequences, 5.5% to 7.5% seen once. The TCR sequence derives from a male donor with ankylosing spondylitis. V gene TRBV4-2 combines with J gene TRBJ2-3; TRBD2 matches 10 bases. The material sequenced was blood, either unsorted or a sorted T cell fraction (not recorded which). The CDR3 region is CASSQDPSGRLGIGADTQYF. Written as DNA, the CDR3 is TGTGCCAGCAGCCAAGACCCTAGCGGGAGATTGGGGATTGGGGCAGATACGCAGTATTTT.